The 27 T cell receptor beta chains in this list originate from one sample, sequenced in a study of blood T cells in healthy people across ages. Sample-barcoded 5' priming and a J-beta primer mix drove a second PCR of roughly 7 to 11 cycles. A single record per CDR3 protein comes from TCRdb applying MiXCR to the 5' RACE reads. This table holds over 1,500,000 distinct CDR3 sequences, 49% found once. The specimen was blood. These receptors were obtained from a middle-aged woman in good health.

This rearrangement joins TRBV9 to TRBJ2-3; D gene unclear. CDR1 is SGDLS and CDR2 is YYNGEE in the germline V gene. The CDR3 contains 11 residues. Trimming took 5 bases from V and 7 from J, leaving 8 bases between them. CDR3 DNA sequence: TGTGCCAGCAGACGAGGCAATACGCAGTATTTT. Amino acid sequence: CASRRGNTQYF.

V is TRBV20-1 and J is TRBJ2-4; TRBD2 might be the D (6 bases). The length of the CDR3 is 13 residues. The germline CDR1 and CDR2 sequences are DFQATT and SNEGSKA (reference sequence). V lost 3 bases to trimming and J lost 13 bases, with 19 bases between them. Written as DNA, the CDR3 is TGCAGTGCTAGGGCGACTAGGGCCTACGGGCAGTACTTC. Protein: CSARATRAYGQYF.

The J gene is TRBJ1-2, the V gene TRBV6-2 or TRBV6-3; no definite D call. The V and J ends lost 2 bases and 9 bases respectively, with 13 bases between them. This CDR3 is built from 13 residues. Germline lookup yields CDR1 MNHEY and CDR2 SVGEGT. CDR3 DNA: TGTGCCAGCAGTTACGGTGCGGGGTTCAGCTACACCTTC. Translating it yields CASSYGAGFSYTF.

The rearrangement links TRBV24-1 to TRBJ2-1; D gene ambiguous. This CDR3 is built from 11 residues. CDR1 and CDR2 (germline): KGHDR, SFDVKD. V was pared by 4 bases and J by 6 bases, with 3 bases between. The CDR3 here is CATSDSNEQFF. The CDR3 coding sequence is TGTGCCACCAGTGACTCCAATGAGCAGTTCTTC.

The J gene is TRBJ2-3, the V gene TRBV3-1, with D hard to call. Germline V gene data show CDR1 as LGHDT and CDR2 as YNNKEL (reference sequence). The CDR3 extends over 14 amino acids. V lost 1 base, J lost 2 bases, and 7 bases lay in between. The CDR3 nucleotides are TGTGCCAGCAGCCAAGCTCATAACACAGATACGCAGTATTTT. It is translated as CASSQAHNTDTQYF.

The table lists this clonotype with a few counts. The rearrangement links TRBV6-2 or TRBV6-3 to TRBJ2-4; D gene unclear. The J call is uncertain, as TRBJ2-7 better fits the DNA end. CDR1 and CDR2 (germline): MNHEY, SVGEGT. The CDR3 runs 16 residues. The CDR3 loop reads CASSYYPSASSYEQYF. The CDR3 coding sequence is TGTGCCAGCAGTTACTACCCCAGCGCCTCTTCCTACGAGCAGTACTTC.

Only a few counts were recorded for this clonotype. The chain employs TRBV5-1 and TRBJ1-2; possibly TRBD1 for D (5 bases). In germline, CDR1 is SGHRS, CDR2 YFSETQ. V was pared by 5 bases and J by 4 bases, with 15 bases between. This CDR3 spans 14 amino acids. CDR3 in amino acids: CASSRTITGYGYTF. The CDR3, as DNA: TGCGCCAGCAGTAGGACAATCACGGGCTATGGCTACACCTTC.

This clonotype turned up a few times. J is TRBJ1-6 and V is TRBV15, with a tentative D call TRBD1 (5 bases). CDR3 size: 16 residues. CDR1 and CDR2 (germline): LNHNV, YYDKDF (reference sequence). V was trimmed by 5 bases and J by 6 bases, leaving 17 bases between them. The CDR3 DNA reads as TGTGCCACCAGCGCCAGGGCCAAGACCACTAATTCACCCCTCCACTTT. It translates to CATSARAKTTNSPLHF.

This clonotype was seen a few times. The V call is TRBV28, the J call TRBJ2-1, with D possibly TRBD1 on 6 matching bases. Looked up from germline, CDR1 is MDHEN and CDR2 is SYDVKM. Trimming cost V 7 bases and J 4 bases, with 11 bases left between them. The CDR3 runs 13 residues. The CDR3 DNA sequence: TGTGCCAGCATGGACAGTTTGTACAATGAGCAGTTCTTC. The encoded protein is CASMDSLYNEQFF.

V and J are TRBV20-1 and TRBJ2-4; unclear D gene. The CDR3 runs 15 residues. Germline lookup yields CDR1 DFQATT and CDR2 SNEGSKA (reference sequence). Trimming removed 3 bases from V and 0 bases from J, with 12 bases in between. The CDR3 nucleotides are TGCAGTGCTAGGTCCCAGCCTTTAGCCAAAAACATTCAGTACTTC. This encodes CSARSQPLAKNIQYF.

The rearrangement joins TRBV5-1 to TRBJ1-2; D is unclear. Germline CDR1 SGHRS, CDR2 YFSETQ. The CDR3 is made up of 12 amino acids. Trimming stripped 6 bases from V and 0 bases from J, with 6 bases between. The CDR3 protein is CASKDPNYGYTF. The CDR3 DNA follows: TGCGCCAGCAAGGACCCTAACTATGGCTACACCTTC.

Points on this clonotype: The junction shows a germline mismatch at one end, possibly a read error. This sequence joins TRBV7-7 and TRBJ2-3; 8 nucleotides line up with TRBD1. Germline CDR1 reads SSHAT; CDR2 reads FNYEAQ (reference sequence). The CDR3 sequence is 15 residues long. The CDR3 spells CASSPDRGSADTQYF. The CDR3 DNA sequence: TGTGCTAGCAGCCCCGACAGGGGTTCGGCAGATACGCAGTATTTT.

This clonotype was recorded a few times. The chain uses TRBV10-3 and TRBJ2-3; no clear D gene. Germline CDR1 reads ENHRY; CDR2 reads SYGVKD. Trimming removed 11 bases from V and 5 bases from J, with 20 bases in between. The CDR3 sequence is 14 residues long. CDR3 sequence reads: CAAQTETHIDTQYF. CDR3 DNA sequence: TGTGCCGCCCAAACAGAGACACACATAGATACGCAGTATTTT.

This chain joins TRBV3-1 and TRBJ2-7; D gene unclear. The DNA end is a closer match to TRBJ2-5, so the J assignment may be wrong. This CDR3 is built from 15 residues. The germline CDR1 and CDR2 sequences are LGHDT and YNNKEL (reference sequence). CDR3 in amino acids: CASSQDLRRFGTQYF. In DNA form, the CDR3 reads TGTGCCAGCAGCCAAGATCTCCGCCGGTTCGGGACCCAGTACTTC.

This clonotype was picked up one time. The chain carries TRBV20-1 and TRBJ2-7, with D tentatively TRBD2 (5 bases). The germline gives CDR1 DFQATT, CDR2 SNEGSKA (reference sequence). Trimming pared 6 bases from V and 0 bases from J, leaving 21 bases between. The CDR3 extends over 16 amino acids. CDR3 sequence reads: CSASRTLRFSSYEQYF. In nucleotides, the CDR3 is TGCAGTGCGTCCAGGACTCTCCGTTTCAGCTCCTACGAGCAGTACTTC.

J is TRBJ2-5 and V is TRBV4-3; D gene ambiguous. The V end was cut by 9 bases, the J end by 5 bases, with 10 bases between. CDR3 length: 11 amino acids. CDR1 and CDR2 (germline): LGHNA, YSLEER. The CDR3 reads CARTKVETQYF. DNA of the CDR3: TGCGCCAGGACCAAAGTGGAGACCCAGTACTTC.

V usage is TRBV4-1 and J usage is TRBJ2-7, with D tentatively TRBD1 (5 bases). Trimming left V 0 bases short and J 0 bases short, with 12 bases between. CDR1 and CDR2 from the germline V gene are MGHRA and YSYEKL. CDR3 length equals 16 residues. CDR3 sequence: CASSQEQTVVSYEQYF. DNA of the CDR3: TGCGCCAGCAGCCAAGAACAGACAGTCGTCTCCTACGAGCAGTACTTC.

This clonotype was seen ten or more times. This rearrangement joins TRBV20-1 to TRBJ2-6, with D maybe TRBD2 (5 bases). This CDR3 region has 14 residues. The germline V and J ends were trimmed by 2 bases and 1 base, with 6 bases remaining between them. CDR1 is DFQATT and CDR2 is SNEGSKA in the germline V gene (reference sequence). CDR3 sequence reads: CSARRGSGANVLTF. CDR3 DNA sequence: TGCAGTGCTAGACGGGGATCTGGGGCCAACGTCCTGACTTTC.

The sample holds many counts of this clonotype. The rearrangement uses TRBV9 and TRBJ2-1; D ambiguous. This CDR3 spans 10 amino acids. Germline CDR1 is SGDLS and CDR2 is YYNGEE. V was pared by 3 bases and J by 6 bases, with 1 base between. The CDR3 here is CASSGNEQFF. Here the CDR3 DNA reads TGTGCCAGCAGCGGCAATGAGCAGTTCTTC. The full variable domain, with the rest looked up from reference TRBV9 and TRBJ2-1, is DSGVTQTPKHLITATGQRVTLRCSPRSGDLSVYWYQQSLDQGLQFLIQYYNGEERAKGNILERFSAQQFPDLHSELNLSSLELGDSALYFCASSGNEQFFGPGTRLTVL.

This clonotype has just a few counts. The V call is TRBV27, the J call TRBJ2-4, with 9 bases lining up with TRBD1. Germline CDR1 and CDR2: MNHEY and SMNVEV (reference sequence). The ends lost 5 bases at V and 0 bases at J; junction bases unmatched: 8. The CDR3 extends over 17 amino acids. The CDR3 region is CASSGGQGLGAKNIQYF. In nucleotides, the CDR3 is TGTGCCAGCAGTGGGGGACAGGGATTAGGAGCCAAAAACATTCAGTACTTC.

The CDR3 here is CASSDGDPTYEQYF. The CDR3 DNA follows: TGTGCCAGCAGCGACGGGGATCCAACCTACGAGCAGTACTTC. V is TRBV7-8 and J is TRBJ2-7; a weak D match, TRBD2 (5 bases). Germline loops: CDR1 SGHVS, CDR2 FQNEAQ. CDR3 size: 14 residues. Trimming removed 5 bases at V and 2 bases at J, with 13 bases between.

The chain recombines TRBV27 with TRBJ1-4; unclear D gene. This CDR3 is built from 17 residues. V gave up 5 bases and J gave up 0 bases, with 16 bases separating them. The germline V gene encodes CDR1 MNHEY and CDR2 SMNVEV (reference sequence). The CDR3 spells CASSPYSSEATNEKLFF. The DNA of the CDR3 is TGTGCCAGCAGTCCGTATTCCTCGGAGGCAACTAATGAAAAACTGTTTTTT.

The chain combines TRBV13 with TRBJ2-1, with 11 bases matching TRBD2. CDR1 is PRHDT, CDR2 FYEKMQ, per germline (reference sequence). Germline trimming cut 7 bases from V and 0 bases from J; bases unmatched to any gene: 5. This CDR3 is 16 amino acids long. The CDR3 DNA reads as TGTGCCAGCAATAGCGGGGGGGCTAACTCCTACAATGAGCAGTTCTTC. Translating it yields CASNSGGANSYNEQFF.

The genes are TRBV20-1 and TRBJ1-2; 7 bases match TRBD1. CDR1 and CDR2 from the germline V gene are DFQATT and SNEGSKA (reference sequence). This CDR3 has 15 residues. V trimming: 0 bases; J trimming: 6 bases; junction bases outside the gene matches: 10. CDR3 sequence reads: CSARDDRGQENGYTF. The CDR3 DNA is TGCAGTGCTAGAGATGATCGCGGACAGGAGAATGGCTACACCTTC.

This chain links TRBV20-1 with TRBJ2-3, with D perhaps TRBD2 (6 bases). The germline V and J ends were trimmed by 6 bases and 0 bases, with 13 bases remaining between them. Per the germline V gene, CDR1 is DFQATT and CDR2 is SNEGSKA (reference sequence). CDR3 size: 14 residues. The chain's CDR3 is CSAGPGGSTDTQYF. DNA for the CDR3: TGCAGTGCCGGCCCCGGGGGTAGCACAGATACGCAGTATTTT.

This rearrangement joins TRBV6-5 to TRBJ1-6, with a tentative D call TRBD1 (6 bases). Trimming stripped 6 bases from V and 10 bases from J, with 19 bases between. The CDR3 extends over 15 amino acids. CDR1 is MNHEY and CDR2 is SVGAGI in the germline V gene. CDR3 coding DNA: TGTGCCAGCAGGAAACAGGGTGGGTCGGGGTCACCCCTCCACTTT. Protein: CASRKQGGSGSPLHF.

This clonotype was found a few times. The V gene is TRBV7-9, the J gene TRBJ2-1; no clear D. Trimming left V 4 bases short and J 0 bases short, with 16 bases between. The germline V gene encodes CDR1 SEHNR and CDR2 FQNEAQ (reference sequence). This CDR3 contains 17 residues. The CDR3, as DNA: TGTGCCAGCAGCTCCTCGGACGGACGAAGCTCCTACAATGAGCAGTTCTTC. Its protein product is CASSSSDGRSSYNEQFF.